This is a list of T cell receptor beta chains from one sample in a study of response to subunit inactivated influenza vaccine. TCRdb re-derived calls from the RT-PCR reads in MiXCR, one entry per CDR3 protein. The sample records roughly 760,000 distinct CDR3 sequences, around 21% being singletons. The source was PBMCs from blood, collected 4 to 6 days after vaccination. All receptors derive from a man in his fifties who received an inactivated influenza vaccine. The CDR3 runs from the conserved cysteine through the conserved F or W. D genes are given only for firm matches. Size is stated for part of the rows, as once, few or many counts, or as a class when the clone is expanded.

d_call j_call v_call clone_size cdr3_aa cdr3_nt
- TRBJ2-2 TRBV29-1 - CSVEGLAVGELFF TGCAGCGTCGAAGGACTTGCTGTGGGGGAGCTGTTTTTT
TRBD1 TRBJ2-5 TRBV20-1 few CSARQGVKLGETQYF TGCAGTGCGAGACAGGGGGTAAAGTTGGGAGAGACCCAGTACTTC
TRBD1 TRBJ2-5 TRBV10-3 - CAISELGGSETQYF TGTGCCATCAGTGAGTTAGGGGGCAGCGAGACCCAGTACTTC
- TRBJ2-1 TRBV27 - CASCYGPEGYNEQFF TGTGCCAGCTGCTATGGACCGGAGGGATACAATGAGCAGTTCTTC
TRBD2 TRBJ2-7 TRBV19 few CASSAGLAGGVYEQYF TGTGCCAGTAGTGCCGGACTAGCGGGAGGGGTCTACGAGCAGTACTTC
TRBD1 TRBJ1-1 TRBV5-1 - CASSRGQGHTEAFF TGCGCCAGCTCCCGAGGACAGGGGCACACTGAAGCTTTCTTT
TRBD1 TRBJ1-3 TRBV7-9 - CASSQGQGLGNTIYF TGTGCCAGCAGCCAAGGACAGGGGCTTGGAAACACCATATATTTT
- TRBJ2-5 TRBV14 - CASLLRPSGVETQYF TGTGCCAGCCTCTTGAGGCCTTCGGGCGTAGAGACCCAGTACTTC
- TRBJ2-6 TRBV6-1 - CASRSGGANVLTF TGTGCCAGCAGGTCCGGTGGGGCCAACGTCCTGACTTTC
- TRBJ2-2 TRBV5-5 once CASSYANSGGELFF TGTGCCAGCAGCTACGCTAATTCGGGGGGGGAGCTGTTTTTT
- TRBJ2-3 TRBV7-2 few CASAQFPGMGTQYF TGTGCCAGCGCCCAGTTTCCGGGGATGGGTACGCAGTATTTT
- TRBJ2-5 TRBV7-2 many CASSLGGQRGETQYF TGTGCCAGCAGCTTAGGGGGGCAAAGGGGAGAGACCCAGTACTTC
- TRBJ1-5 TRBV9 once CASSRADDKQPQHF TGTGCCAGCAGCAGGGCCGACGACAAACAGCCCCAGCATTTT
- TRBJ2-3 TRBV29-1 - CSVGKAASTDTQYF TGCAGCGTTGGTAAAGCGGCGAGCACAGATACGCAGTATTTT
- TRBJ2-7 TRBV10-3 - CAISEQTTDEQYF TGTGCCATCAGTGAGCAGACAACCGACGAGCAGTACTTC
- TRBJ2-1 TRBV5-1 many CASREGAIVHNEQFF TGCGCCAGCAGGGAGGGGGCGATAGTCCACAATGAGCAGTTCTTC
TRBD1 TRBJ1-5 TRBV6-5 - CASSSGVQGNQPQHF TGTGCCAGCAGTTCGGGGGTACAGGGGAATCAGCCCCAGCATTTT
TRBD1 TRBJ2-7 TRBV12-3/TRBV12-4 few CASSRFGQGGYEQYF TGTGCCAGCAGCCGCTTCGGACAGGGTGGCTACGAGCAGTACTTC
- TRBJ2-2 TRBV10-3 few CAISESPGTDPNTGELFF TGTGCCATCAGTGAGTCCCCTGGTACCGACCCGAACACCGGGGAGCTGTTTTTT
TRBD1 TRBJ1-4 TRBV7-2 - CASSLVTGSNEKLFF TGTGCCAGCAGCTTAGTGACAGGGAGTAATGAAAAACTGTTTTTT
- TRBJ1-3 TRBV18 few CASSRGQMISGNTIYF TGTGCCAGCTCACGCGGACAGATGATCTCTGGAAACACCATATATTTT
TRBD2 TRBJ2-7 TRBV29-1 - CSVTSGSPTEYF TGCAGCGTAACTAGCGGGAGCCCGACCGAGTACTTC
TRBD1 TRBJ2-3 TRBV20-1 - CSATTGVTQYF TGCAGTGCTACTACAGGGGTTACGCAGTATTTT
- TRBJ1-2 TRBV4-3 once CASSQDRALNYGYTF TGCGCCAGCAGCCAAGACCGGGCGCTGAACTATGGCTACACCTTC
- TRBJ2-5 TRBV19 few CASSTQGRGFQETQYF TGTGCCAGTAGTACTCAGGGGCGGGGGTTCCAAGAGACCCAGTACTTC
- TRBJ2-6 TRBV7-2 - CASSFFVSSGANVLTF TGTGCCAGCAGCTTTTTCGTTAGCTCTGGGGCCAACGTCCTGACTTTC
- TRBJ2-1 TRBV9 few CASSPTVTGEQFF TGTGCCAGCAGCCCCACTGTTACCGGTGAGCAGTTCTTC
TRBD1 TRBJ2-3 TRBV7-2 - CASSRDSQQYF TGTGCCAGCAGCCGGGACAGTCAGCAGTATTTT
TRBD1 TRBJ2-7 TRBV10-3 - CAISKGQEKSAAYEQYF TGTGCCATCAGCAAGGGACAGGAAAAGTCAGCAGCCTACGAGCAGTACTTC
TRBD1 TRBJ2-7 TRBV5-1 few CASSLLGTGESYEQYF TGCGCCAGCAGCTTGCTTGGGACAGGGGAATCCTACGAGCAGTACTTC